The T cell receptor (beta chain) described here comes from a study of blood T cell repertoires in COVID-19. Profiled with immunoSEQ multiplex PCR; TCRdb holds only in-frame clones, not every one. The table lists tens of thousands of clones, roughly four fifths of them singletons. CDR1 and CDR2 (germline): SQVTM, ANQGSEA. CDR3 length: 14 residues. V shed 4 bases and J shed 6 bases, with 16 bases lying between them. Material: peripheral blood. The sequence was obtained from a human donor in a cohort sampled during active COVID-19. J is TRBJ2-1 and V is TRBV29-1; D possibly corresponds to TRBD2 (6 bases). The CDR3 loop reads CSVVGGMAINEQFF. For the CDR3, the DNA is TGCAGCGTTGTAGGAGGGATGGCGATCAATGAGCAGTTCTTC.